This T cell receptor (beta chain) was profiled in a study of blood T cell repertoires in COVID-19. Study as a whole: The study drew acute and convalescent COVID-19 samples from the United States, Italy and Spain. T cells, B-cell-depleted T cells, or PBMCs provided the cDNA or gDNA that served as material.

Germline assignment: CDR1 MNHNY and CDR2 SVGAGI (reference sequence). This CDR3 has 14 amino acids. Trimming took off 6 bases at V and 2 bases at J, with 13 bases between the two ends. In the source study's methods: For nucleated cells, counts were estimated from reference gene primer amplification. Sequencing used immunoSEQ multiplex PCR; TCRdb keeps in-frame clones, though not all of them. The V and J calls and the clone size are those of that table, but D and trimming were determined from the DNA. Seen here are approximately 120,000 clones, around 86% observed once, and the top ten hold around 16%.

The receptor comes from a woman in her forties or fifties who had recovered from COVID-19. Input material: peripheral blood. The chain couples TRBV6-6 to TRBJ1-2, with a weak D call TRBD1 (5 bases). CDR3 coding DNA: TGTGCCAGCAGATCACCAGGGTTGAACTATGGCTACACCTTC. Translating gives CASRSPGLNYGYTF.